The T cell receptor beta chain under discussion was sequenced for a study of T cells in Graves' hyperthyroidism and ophthalmopathy. Study outcomes and limitations: Onset of ophthalmopathy came a median roughly 6.9 months after the model predicted it. Appearing also in blood were most of the thyroid clonotypes expanded above 0.001.

Graves' hyperthyroidism was deemed stable absent ophthalmopathy progression within 18 months. Over 9 ml of fresh peripheral blood supplied the PBMCs. The TCR beta CDR3 regions underwent amplification using RNA transcripts as the source. TCR CDR3 regions were first amplified by RT-PCR with HTBI primers. MiXCR, applied by TCRdb to the multiplex PCR reads, yields one record per CDR3 protein. The sample holds around 100,000 distinct CDR3 sequences; over 45% are singletons and the top ten take about 26%. The CDR3 loop spans 16 amino acids. CDR1 and CDR2 from the germline V gene are SEHNR and FQNEAQ (reference sequence). Germline trimming cut 1 base from V and 0 bases from J; bases unmatched to any gene: 2. Notes on this clonotype: What it binds is not known.

The sequencing sample was made of blood. The chain is built from TRBV7-9 and TRBJ2-1; 8 nucleotides align to TRBD2. The clonotype comes from a man between 35 and 55 years old with Graves' hyperthyroidism. As DNA, the CDR3 is TGTGCCAGCAGCTTAGTTACTAGCGGCTCCTACAATGAGCAGTTCTTC. Amino acids: CASSLVTSGSYNEQFF.